This T cell receptor (beta chain) was recovered during a study of blood T cell repertoires in COVID-19. Study as a whole: Acute and convalescent COVID-19 samples came from the United States, Italy and Spain. PBMCs, B-cell-depleted T cells, or T cells were the source of the cDNA or gDNA that made up the material.

The protocol was immunoSEQ multiplex PCR, while the TCRdb copy is restricted to in-frame clones and leaves out a portion. The profile shows 150,000 to 200,000 clones, roughly 90% of them singletons. Unmatched junction bases numbered 3, after V lost 9 bases and J lost 4 bases. Per germline, CDR1 LNHNV and CDR2 YYDKDF (reference sequence). The CDR3 totals 12 residues. Those who participated ranged in age from roughly 18 to 89 years and resided in about two dozen US areas. The recovered donors of Cohort 3 showed two negative PCRs, clearance, or symptom resolution. The source material was PBMCs or T cells enriched from blood (not recorded which). This sequence joins TRBV15 and TRBJ1-2; 9 bases map to TRBD1. The sequence was collected from a woman aged 25 to 39 who had recovered from COVID-19. The DNA of the CDR3 is TGTGCCACATGGGACAGGGTCTATGGCTACACCTTC. It codes for CATWDRVYGYTF.